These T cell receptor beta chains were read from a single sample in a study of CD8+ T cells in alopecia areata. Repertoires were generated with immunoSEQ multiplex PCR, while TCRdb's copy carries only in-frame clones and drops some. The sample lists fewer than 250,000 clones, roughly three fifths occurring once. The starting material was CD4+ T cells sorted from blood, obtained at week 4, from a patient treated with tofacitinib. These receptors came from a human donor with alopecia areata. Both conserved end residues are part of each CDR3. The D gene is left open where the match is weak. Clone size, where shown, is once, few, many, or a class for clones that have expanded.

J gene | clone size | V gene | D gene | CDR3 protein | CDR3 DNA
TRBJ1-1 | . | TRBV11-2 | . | CASSLLGLNTEAFF | TGTGCCAGCAGCCTCCTTGGGCTGAACACTGAAGCTTTCTTT
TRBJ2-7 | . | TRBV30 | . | CAWSVRLDTYEQYF | TGTGCCTGGAGTGTAAGGCTGGATACCTACGAGCAGTACTTC
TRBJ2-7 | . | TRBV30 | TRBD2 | CAWSWTSGSSLMYF | TGTGCCTGGAGTTGGACTAGCGGGAGCTCCCTTATGTACTTC
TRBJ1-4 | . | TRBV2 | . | CASSEMVRKLFF | TGTGCCAGCAGTGAAATGGTCCGAAAACTGTTTTTT
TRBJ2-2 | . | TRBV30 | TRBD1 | CAWNGGTGVTGELFF | TGTGCCTGGAACGGGGGGACAGGGGTCACCGGGGAGCTGTTTTTT
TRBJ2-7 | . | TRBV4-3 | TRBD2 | CASSQVVTSGSYEQYF | TGCGCCAGCAGCCAAGTGGTTACTAGCGGGAGCTACGAGCAGTACTTC
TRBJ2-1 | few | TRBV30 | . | CAWSRDGSPSDEQFF | TGTGCCTGGAGTCGGGACGGGAGTCCCTCCGATGAGCAGTTCTTC
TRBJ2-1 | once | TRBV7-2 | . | CASSLKTGSSYNEQFF | TGTGCCAGCAGCTTAAAAACGGGATCCTCCTACAATGAGCAGTTCTTC
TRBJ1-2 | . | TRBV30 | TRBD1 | CAWRRTGQSYGYTF | TGTGCCTGGCGCCGGACGGGACAGTCCTATGGCTACACCTTC
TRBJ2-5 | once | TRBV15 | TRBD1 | CATSRDSGGLIETQYF | TGTGCCACCAGCAGGGATTCAGGGGGTCTGATAGAGACCCAGTACTTC
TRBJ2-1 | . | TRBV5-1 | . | CASSHGIINNEQFF | TGCGCCAGCAGCCACGGAATAATCAACAATGAGCAGTTCTTC
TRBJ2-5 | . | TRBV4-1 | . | CASSQLGGTQETQYF | TGCGCCAGCAGCCAGCTGGGGGGCACGCAAGAGACCCAGTACTTC
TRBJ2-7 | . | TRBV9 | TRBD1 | CASSATGTDYEQYF | TGTGCCAGCAGCGCGACCGGGACAGACTACGAGCAGTACTTC
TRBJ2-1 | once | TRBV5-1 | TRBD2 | CASSLVAGDQFF | TGCGCCAGCAGCTTGGTGGCGGGAGATCAGTTCTTC
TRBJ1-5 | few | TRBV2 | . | CASTSSRQVEQPQHF | TGTGCCAGCACCTCTTCGAGACAGGTCGAACAGCCCCAGCATTTT
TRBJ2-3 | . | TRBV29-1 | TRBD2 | CSVQTSGSTDTQYF | TGCAGCGTTCAAACTAGCGGTAGCACAGATACGCAGTATTTT
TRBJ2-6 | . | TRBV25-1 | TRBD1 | CASSGRTGSSGANVLTF | TGTGCCAGCAGTGGGCGGACAGGTAGCTCTGGGGCCAACGTCCTGACTTTC
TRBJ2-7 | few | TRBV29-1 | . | CSVEIGPTYEQYF | TGCAGCGTTGAAATCGGGCCAACCTACGAGCAGTACTTC
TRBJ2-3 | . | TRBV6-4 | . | CASSEGDSSTDTQYF | TGTGCCAGCAGTGAGGGGGATTCTAGCACAGATACGCAGTATTTT
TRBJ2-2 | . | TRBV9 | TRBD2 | CASSVVTAGVPGELFF | TGTGCCAGCAGCGTAGTGACAGCGGGAGTCCCCGGGGAGCTGTTTTTT
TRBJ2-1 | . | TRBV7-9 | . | CATHNRLVDEQFF | TGTGCCACCCACAACCGGTTGGTCGATGAGCAGTTCTTC
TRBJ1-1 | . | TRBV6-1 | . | CASSAKENVEAFF | TGTGCCAGCAGTGCCAAGGAAAACGTTGAAGCTTTCTTT
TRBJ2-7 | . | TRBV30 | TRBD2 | CACQEGTRRAEQYF | TGTGCCTGTCAGGAGGGGACTAGAAGGGCCGAGCAGTACTTC
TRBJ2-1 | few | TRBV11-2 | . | CASSLPGGSEQFF | TGTGCCAGCAGCCTCCCCGGGGGAAGTGAGCAGTTCTTC
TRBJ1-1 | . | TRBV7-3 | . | CASSADRFTEAFF | TGTGCCAGCAGCGCAGACAGGTTCACTGAAGCTTTCTTT
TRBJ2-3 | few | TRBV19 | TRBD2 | CASSPLAGSTDTQYF | TGTGCCAGTAGTCCGCTAGCGGGTAGCACAGATACGCAGTATTTT
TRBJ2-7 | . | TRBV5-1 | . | CASSPGASDSYEQYF | TGCGCCAGCAGCCCCGGGGCCTCTGACTCCTACGAGCAGTACTTC
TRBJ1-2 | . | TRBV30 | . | CAWSHGGRGNGGYTF | TGTGCCTGGAGTCACGGGGGTCGGGGGAACGGAGGCTACACCTTC
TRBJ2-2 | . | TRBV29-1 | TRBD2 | CSVESGGRSNTGELFF | TGCAGCGTTGAATCCGGCGGGAGGTCAAACACCGGGGAGCTGTTTTTT
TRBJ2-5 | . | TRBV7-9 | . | CASSSRGAHETQYF | TGTGCCAGCAGCTCCCGGGGGGCGCATGAGACCCAGTACTTC
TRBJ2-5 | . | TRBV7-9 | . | CASSPPRRTQEETQYF | TGTGCCAGCAGCCCCCCTCGACGGACACAAGAGGAGACCCAGTACTTC
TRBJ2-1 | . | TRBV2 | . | CASSVDHEQFF | TGTGCCAGCAGTGTGGACCATGAGCAGTTCTTC
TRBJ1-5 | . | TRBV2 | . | CASSGYSNQPQHF | TGTGCCAGCAGTGGGTATAGCAATCAGCCCCAGCATTTT
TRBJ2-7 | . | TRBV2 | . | CASSSIPLQMEQYF | TGTGCCAGCAGTTCAATACCCCTACAGATGGAGCAGTACTTC
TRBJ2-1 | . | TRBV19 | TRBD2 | CASSIAPSGYYFF | TGTGCCAGTAGTATAGCGCCTAGCGGTTATTATTTCTTC
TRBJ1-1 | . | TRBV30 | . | CAWTTGRWVTEAFF | TGTGCCTGGACTACTGGGCGCTGGGTGACTGAAGCTTTCTTT
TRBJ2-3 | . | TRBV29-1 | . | CSVETRGTDTQYF | TGCAGCGTTGAGACGAGGGGCACAGATACGCAGTATTTT
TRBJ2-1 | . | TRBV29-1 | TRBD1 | CSVQGQEKPYNEQFF | TGCAGCGTTCAGGGACAGGAGAAACCCTACAATGAGCAGTTCTTC
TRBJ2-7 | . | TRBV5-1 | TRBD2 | CASSWGLAGVLTYEQYF | TGCGCCAGCAGCTGGGGGCTAGCGGGAGTACTTACCTACGAGCAGTACTTC